Listed below are T cell receptor beta chains from one sample, sequenced in a study of shared clonotypes between healthy human individuals. Assay used: immunoSEQ multiplex PCR; TCRdb lists only in-frame clones, some missing. The sample lists about 2 million clones, about 95% seen once, with around 1.1% in the top ten. The sequencing input was naive CD8+ T cells sorted from blood. These receptors were taken from a man aged 18 to 30 in good health. The conserved cysteine and the conserved F or W are not part of the CDR3 here.

V gene	J gene	CDR3 protein
TRBV7-2	TRBJ2-3	ASSLGTSGGAISTDTQY
TRBV6-5	TRBJ2-7	ASSWYQGRYEQY
TRBV5-1	TRBJ2-1	ASSFSGAEQF
TRBV6-5	TRBJ1-2	ASSYHPPSVSYGYT
TRBV19	TRBJ2-7	ASSILGGGAYEQY
TRBV9	TRBJ2-3	ASSAQGDTQY
TRBV25-1	TRBJ1-1	ASSSGLYEAF
TRBV2	TRBJ1-1	ASSRDRDYQFAF
TRBV7-8	TRBJ2-2	ASSSGLAGDTGELF
TRBV7-9	TRBJ2-7	ASSLAGDYEQY
TRBV28	TRBJ2-7	ASRGRPSRLGYEQY
TRBV5-1	TRBJ2-2	ASSSGPNTGELF
TRBV30	TRBJ2-1	AWSVGLAGEQF
TRBV27	TRBJ2-7	ASSLDGEGTNYEQY
TRBV10-3	TRBJ2-3	AISESVTSGGLFTDTQY
TRBV30	TRBJ1-1	AWSVQGTEAF
TRBV5-8	TRBJ1-2	ASSLSSTGMYGYT
TRBV7-6	TRBJ2-7	ASSPGPYYEQY
TRBV9	TRBJ2-3	ASKGTSTDTQY
TRBV5-4	TRBJ2-7	ASSRGYEQY
TRBV5-4	TRBJ1-1	ASSPGLLNTEAF
TRBV5-4	TRBJ2-5	ASSKRGALGETQY
TRBV5-6	-	ASSGGPTHEQY
TRBV4-1	TRBJ1-3	ASSQDRTYSGNTIY
TRBV15	TRBJ1-5	ATSTDRGENQPQH
TRBV7-2	TRBJ1-4	ASTSPRGDTTNEKLF
TRBV6-1	TRBJ1-5	ASRRGENQPQH
TRBV4-2	TRBJ2-7	ASSQVVTGTYEQY
TRBV4-1	TRBJ2-5	ASSHVTGLGETQY
TRBV6-4	TRBJ2-7	ASSDSPAGGIYEQY
TRBV6-1	TRBJ2-7	ASREGLAGGYEQY
TRBV6-1	TRBJ2-7	ASSELTGGTYYEQY
TRBV27	TRBJ2-5	ASSFLGEETQY